The clone carrying this T cell receptor beta chain occurred once. Its matching antigen is unknown. Assay used: immunoSEQ multiplex PCR; TCRdb lists only in-frame clones, some missing. This sample has about 10,000 clones, with 80% to 95% found just once. This sample was included in a study of chemoradiotherapy in HPV16-positive cancers. General observations from the study: Only two HPV16-positive patients supplied the functional HPV-specificity definition.

Over chemoradiotherapy, repertoires were sampled more than once. The sequence was collected from a human donor with HPV-associated anogenital cancer. The sequencing used blood, collected from a patient who underwent chemoradiotherapy.

DNA of the CDR3: TGTGCCTGGTCATGGGGTATCTCTGAAGCTTTCTTT. Translated: CAWSWGISEAFF. The V and J genes are TRBV30 and TRBJ1-1; D not certain. Germline CDR1 and CDR2: GTSNPN and SVGIG (reference sequence). The CDR3 consists of 12 residues. Trimming stripped 5 bases from V and 6 bases from J, with 13 bases between.